There are a few counts of the clone carrying this TCR beta chain. The antigen remains undetermined. This record belongs to a study of response to subunit inactivated influenza vaccine. Findings and limits, study-wide: Authors suggested each seasonal influenza vaccination recruits few new T cells.

CDR1 and CDR2 from the germline V gene are KGHDR and SFDVKD. The CDR3 is made up of 17 amino acids. V gave up 2 bases and J gave up 6 bases; unmatched junction bases: 6. TCRdb reprocessed the RT-PCR reads via MiXCR and lists one record per CDR3 protein. The sample records about 580,000 distinct CDR3 sequences, 12% to 15% being singletons. Sequencing used PBMCs from blood, obtained about 11 days after vaccination. The chain recombines TRBV24-1 with TRBJ2-3, with 14 bases matching TRBD2. This TCR derives from a man between 50 and 59 years old who received an inactivated influenza vaccine. The CDR3 bases are TGTGCCACCAGTGATTCCGGACTAGCGGGAGGTGGTGATACGCAGTATTTT. Translating it yields CATSDSGLAGGGDTQYF.